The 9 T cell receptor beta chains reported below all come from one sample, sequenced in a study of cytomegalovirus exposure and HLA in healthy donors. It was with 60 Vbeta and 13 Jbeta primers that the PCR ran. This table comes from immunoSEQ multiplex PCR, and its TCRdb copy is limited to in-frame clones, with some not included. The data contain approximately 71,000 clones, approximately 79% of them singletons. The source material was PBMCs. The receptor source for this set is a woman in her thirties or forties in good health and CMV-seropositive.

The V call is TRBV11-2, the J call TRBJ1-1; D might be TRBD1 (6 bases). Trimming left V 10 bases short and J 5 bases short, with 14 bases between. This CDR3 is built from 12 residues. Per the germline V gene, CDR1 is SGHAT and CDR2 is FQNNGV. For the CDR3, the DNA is TGTGCCACCTCAAGGGGGGGGACTGAAGCTTTCTTT. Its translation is CATSRGGTEAFF.

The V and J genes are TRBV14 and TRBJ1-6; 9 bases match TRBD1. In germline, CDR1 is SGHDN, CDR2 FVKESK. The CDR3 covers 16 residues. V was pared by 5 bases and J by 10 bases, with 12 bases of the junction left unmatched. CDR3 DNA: TGTGCCAGCAGCTTCACCCCGGGACAGGGCGAATCACCCCTCCACTTT. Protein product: CASSFTPGQGESPLHF. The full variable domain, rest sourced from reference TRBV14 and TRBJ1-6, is EAGVTQFPSHSVIEKGQTVTLRCDPISGHDNLYWYRRVMGKEIKFLLHFVKESKQDESGMPNNRFLAERTGGTYSTLKVQPAELEDSGVYFCASSFTPGQGESPLHFGNGTRLTVT.

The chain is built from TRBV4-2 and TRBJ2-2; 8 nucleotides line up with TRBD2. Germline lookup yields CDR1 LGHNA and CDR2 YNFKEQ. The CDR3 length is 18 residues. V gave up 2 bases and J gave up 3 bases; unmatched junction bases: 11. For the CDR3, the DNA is TGTGCCAGCAGCCAACACCGGCAGCGGGGGCGGGACACCGGGGAGCTGTTTTTT. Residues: CASSQHRQRGRDTGELFF.

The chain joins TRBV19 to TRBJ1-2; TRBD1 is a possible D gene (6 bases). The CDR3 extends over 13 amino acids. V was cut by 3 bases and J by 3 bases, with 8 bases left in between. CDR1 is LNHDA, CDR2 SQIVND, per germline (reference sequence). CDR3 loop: CASSIAGDYGYTF. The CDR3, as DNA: TGTGCCAGTAGTATCGCAGGGGACTATGGCTACACCTTC.

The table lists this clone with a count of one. The CDR3 DNA sequence: TGTGCCAGTACCCCTAGAACGGGACAGAGCTATCAGCCCCAGCATTTT. Translation: CASTPRTGQSYQPQHF. This rearrangement joins TRBV19 to TRBJ1-5; 7 bases fit TRBD1. Trimming cost V 7 bases and J 5 bases; bases outside gene matches: 14. CDR3 length: 16 amino acids. Germline V gene lookup returns CDR1 LNHDA and CDR2 SQIVND (reference sequence). Full variable domain (rest looked up from reference TRBV19 and TRBJ1-5): DGGITQSPKYLFRKEGQNVTLSCEQNLNHDAMYWYRQDPGQGLRLIYYSQIVNDFQKGDIAEGYSVSREKKESFPLTVTSAQKNPTAFYLCASTPRTGQSYQPQHFGDGTRLSIL.

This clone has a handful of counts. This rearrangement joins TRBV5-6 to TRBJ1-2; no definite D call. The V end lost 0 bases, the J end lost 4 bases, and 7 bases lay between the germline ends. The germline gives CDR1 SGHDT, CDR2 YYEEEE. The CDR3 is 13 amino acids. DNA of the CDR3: TGTGCCAGCAGCTTGGGAGAGGCCTATGGCTACACCTTC. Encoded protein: CASSLGEAYGYTF. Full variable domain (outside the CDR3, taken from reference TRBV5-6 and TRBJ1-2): DAGVTQSPTHLIKTRGQQVTLRCSPKSGHDTVSWYQQALGQGPQFIFQYYEEEERQRGNFPDRFSGHQFPNYSSELNVNALLLGDSALYLCASSLGEAYGYTFGSGTRLTVV.

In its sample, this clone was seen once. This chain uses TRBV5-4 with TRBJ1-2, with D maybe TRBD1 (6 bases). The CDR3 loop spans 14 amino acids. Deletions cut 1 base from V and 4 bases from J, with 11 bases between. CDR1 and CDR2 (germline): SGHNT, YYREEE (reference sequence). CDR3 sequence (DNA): TGTGCCAGCAGCTTGAACGAGGGGGTCTATGGCTACACCTTC. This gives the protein CASSLNEGVYGYTF.

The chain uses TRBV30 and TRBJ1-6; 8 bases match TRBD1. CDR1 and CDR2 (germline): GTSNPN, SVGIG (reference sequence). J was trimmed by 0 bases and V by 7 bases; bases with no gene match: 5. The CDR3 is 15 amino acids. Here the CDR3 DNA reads TGTGCCTTGGACAGGGCGAGCTCCTATAATTCACCCCTCCACTTT. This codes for CALDRASSYNSPLHF.

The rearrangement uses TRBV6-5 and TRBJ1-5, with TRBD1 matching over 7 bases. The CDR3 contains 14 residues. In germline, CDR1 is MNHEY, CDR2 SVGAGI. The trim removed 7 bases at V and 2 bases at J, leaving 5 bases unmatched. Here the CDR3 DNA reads TGTGCCAGCAAAATCGACAGGGGCAATCAGCCCCAGCATTTT. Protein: CASKIDRGNQPQHF.